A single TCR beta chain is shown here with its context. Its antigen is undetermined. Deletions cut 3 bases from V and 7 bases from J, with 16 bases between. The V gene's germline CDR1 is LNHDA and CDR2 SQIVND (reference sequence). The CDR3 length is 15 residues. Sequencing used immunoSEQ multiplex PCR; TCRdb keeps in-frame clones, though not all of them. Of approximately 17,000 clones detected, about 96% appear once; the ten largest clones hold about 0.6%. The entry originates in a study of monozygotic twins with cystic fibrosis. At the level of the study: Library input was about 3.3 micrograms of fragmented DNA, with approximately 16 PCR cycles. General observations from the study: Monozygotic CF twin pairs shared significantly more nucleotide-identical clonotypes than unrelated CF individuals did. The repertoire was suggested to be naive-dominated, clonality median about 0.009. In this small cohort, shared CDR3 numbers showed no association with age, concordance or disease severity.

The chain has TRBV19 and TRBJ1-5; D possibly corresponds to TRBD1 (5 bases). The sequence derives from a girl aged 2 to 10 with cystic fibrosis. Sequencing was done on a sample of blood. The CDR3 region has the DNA TGTGCCAGTAGTATTTTGGGGGTCTTAGGACAGCCCCAGCATTTT. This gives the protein CASSILGVLGQPQHF.